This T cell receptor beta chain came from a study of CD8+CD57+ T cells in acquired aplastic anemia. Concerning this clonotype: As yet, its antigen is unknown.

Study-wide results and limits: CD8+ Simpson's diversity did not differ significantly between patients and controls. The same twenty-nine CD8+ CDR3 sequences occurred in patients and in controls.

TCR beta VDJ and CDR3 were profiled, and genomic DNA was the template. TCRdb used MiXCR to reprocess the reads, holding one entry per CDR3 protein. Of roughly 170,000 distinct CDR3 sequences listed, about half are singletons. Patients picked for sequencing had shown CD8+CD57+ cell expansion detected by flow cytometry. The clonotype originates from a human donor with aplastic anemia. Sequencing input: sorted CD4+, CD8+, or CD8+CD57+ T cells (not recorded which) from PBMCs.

The chain's CDR3 is CASSLGPISYNEQFF. CDR3 sequence (DNA): TGTGCCAGCAGCTTGGGTCCGATCTCCTACAATGAGCAGTTCTTC. The chain is built from TRBV11-2 and TRBJ2-1; D is ambiguous. The CDR3 is 15 amino acids. Trimming took 3 bases from V and 0 from J, leaving 9 bases between them. Per germline, CDR1 SGHAT and CDR2 FQNNGV.